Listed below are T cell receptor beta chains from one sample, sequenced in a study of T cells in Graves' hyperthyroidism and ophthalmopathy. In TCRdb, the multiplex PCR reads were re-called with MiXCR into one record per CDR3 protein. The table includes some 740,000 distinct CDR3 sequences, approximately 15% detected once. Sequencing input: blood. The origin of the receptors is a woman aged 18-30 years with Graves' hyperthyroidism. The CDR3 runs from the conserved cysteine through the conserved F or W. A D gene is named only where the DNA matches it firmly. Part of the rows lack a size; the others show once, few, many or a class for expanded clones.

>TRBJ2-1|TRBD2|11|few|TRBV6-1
TGTGCCGGAGGGGAGGGCAATGAGCAGTTCTTC
CAGGEGNEQFF
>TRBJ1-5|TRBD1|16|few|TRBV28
TGTGCCAGCAGCCTATTTACAGGGGTGAGGGATCAGCCCCAGCATTTT
CASSLFTGVRDQPQHF
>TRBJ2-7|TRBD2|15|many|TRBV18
TGTGCCAGCTCACCACGAGAACTAGCGGGAGGGAGGCAGTACTTC
CASSPRELAGGRQYF
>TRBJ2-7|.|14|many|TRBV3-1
TGTGCCAGCAGCCAAGCTGGAGCCTCCTACGAGCAGTACTTC
CASSQAGASYEQYF
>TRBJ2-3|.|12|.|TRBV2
TGTGCCGGAATTGGGACAGCGGGAAGGCAGTATTTT
CAGIGTAGRQYF
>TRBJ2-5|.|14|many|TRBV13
TGTGCCAGCAGCTTAGGTCAGGAAGTAGAGACCCAGTACTTC
CASSLGQEVETQYF
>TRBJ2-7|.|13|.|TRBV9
TGTGCCAGCGCGGGGGCTGATTCCTACGAGCAGTACTTC
CASAGADSYEQYF
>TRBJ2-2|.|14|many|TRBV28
TGTGCCAGCAGTTTCCATTCACCCACCGGGGAGCTGTTTTTT
CASSFHSPTGELFF
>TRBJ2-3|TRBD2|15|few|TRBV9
TGTGCCAGCAGCGTGGTAGCGGGAAGCACAGATACGCAGTATTTT
CASSVVAGSTDTQYF
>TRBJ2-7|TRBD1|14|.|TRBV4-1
TGCGCCAGCAGCCATGGCCAGGGGGCGGGGGAGCAGTACTTC
CASSHGQGAGEQYF
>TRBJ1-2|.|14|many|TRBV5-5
TGTGCCAGCAGCTTTGCGGACGGCTACTATGGCTACACCTTC
CASSFADGYYGYTF
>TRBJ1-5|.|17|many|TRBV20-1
TGCAGTGCTAGAGGACTTCTGACAGTCTATAGCAATCAGCCCCAGCATTTT
CSARGLLTVYSNQPQHF
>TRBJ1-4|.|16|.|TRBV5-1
TGCGCCAGCAGCTGGGGCCAGGGGTTAACTAATGAAAAACTGTTTTTT
CASSWGQGLTNEKLFF
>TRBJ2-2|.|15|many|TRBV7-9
TGTGCCAGCAGCCCATCCCCCGGAGGCACCGGGGAGCTGTTTTTT
CASSPSPGGTGELFF
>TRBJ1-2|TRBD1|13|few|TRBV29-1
TGCAGCGCCAAGGGACAGCACCTAGAGGGCTACACCTTC
CSAKGQHLEGYTF